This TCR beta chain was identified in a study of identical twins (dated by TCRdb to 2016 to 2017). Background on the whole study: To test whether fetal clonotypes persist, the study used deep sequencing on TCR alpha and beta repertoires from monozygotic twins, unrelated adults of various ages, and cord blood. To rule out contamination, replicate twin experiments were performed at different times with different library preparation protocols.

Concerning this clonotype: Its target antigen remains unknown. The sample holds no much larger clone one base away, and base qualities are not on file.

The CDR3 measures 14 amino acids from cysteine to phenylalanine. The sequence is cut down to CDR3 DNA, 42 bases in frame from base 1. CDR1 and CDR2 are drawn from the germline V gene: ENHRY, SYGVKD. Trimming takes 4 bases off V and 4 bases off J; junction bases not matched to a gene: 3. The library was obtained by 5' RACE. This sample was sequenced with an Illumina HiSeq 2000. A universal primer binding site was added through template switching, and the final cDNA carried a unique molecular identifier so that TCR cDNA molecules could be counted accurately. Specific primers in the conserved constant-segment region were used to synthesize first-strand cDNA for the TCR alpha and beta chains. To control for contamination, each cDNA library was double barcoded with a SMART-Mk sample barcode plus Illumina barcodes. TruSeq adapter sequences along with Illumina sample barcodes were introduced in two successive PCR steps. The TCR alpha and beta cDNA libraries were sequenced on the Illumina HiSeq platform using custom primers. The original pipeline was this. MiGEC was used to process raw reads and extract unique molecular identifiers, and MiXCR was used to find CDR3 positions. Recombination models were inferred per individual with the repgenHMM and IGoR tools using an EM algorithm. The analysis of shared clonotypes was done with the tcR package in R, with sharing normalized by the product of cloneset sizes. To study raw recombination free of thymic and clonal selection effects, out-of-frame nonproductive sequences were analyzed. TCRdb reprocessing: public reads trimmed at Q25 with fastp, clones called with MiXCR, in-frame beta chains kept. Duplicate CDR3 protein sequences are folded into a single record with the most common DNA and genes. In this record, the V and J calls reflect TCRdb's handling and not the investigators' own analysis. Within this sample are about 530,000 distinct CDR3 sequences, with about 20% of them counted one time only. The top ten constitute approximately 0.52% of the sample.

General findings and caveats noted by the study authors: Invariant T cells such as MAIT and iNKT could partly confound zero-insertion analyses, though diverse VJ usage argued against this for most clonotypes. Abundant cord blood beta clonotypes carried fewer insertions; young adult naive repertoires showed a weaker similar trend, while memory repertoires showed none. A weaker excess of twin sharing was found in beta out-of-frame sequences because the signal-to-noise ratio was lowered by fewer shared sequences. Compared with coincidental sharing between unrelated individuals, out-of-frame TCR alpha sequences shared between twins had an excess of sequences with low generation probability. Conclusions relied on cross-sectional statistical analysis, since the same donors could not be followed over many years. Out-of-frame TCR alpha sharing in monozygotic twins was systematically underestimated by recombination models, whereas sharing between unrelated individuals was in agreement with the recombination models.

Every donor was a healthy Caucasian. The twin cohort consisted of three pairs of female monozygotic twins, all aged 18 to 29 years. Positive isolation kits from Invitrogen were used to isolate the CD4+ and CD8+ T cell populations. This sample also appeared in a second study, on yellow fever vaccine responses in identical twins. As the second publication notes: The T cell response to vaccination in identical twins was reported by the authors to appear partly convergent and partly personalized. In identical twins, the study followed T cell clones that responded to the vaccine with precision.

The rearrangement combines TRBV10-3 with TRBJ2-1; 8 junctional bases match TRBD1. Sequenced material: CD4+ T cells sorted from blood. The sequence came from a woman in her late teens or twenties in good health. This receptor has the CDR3 CAISGGQAYNEQFF. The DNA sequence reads TGTGCCATCAGTGGGGGACAGGCGTACAATGAGCAGTTCTTC.